This TCR beta chain comes out of a study of T cell responses to AZD1222 COVID-19 vaccine. Germline V gene sequence: CDR1 LGHDT, CDR2 YNNKEL (reference sequence). Trimming removed 1 base from V and 4 bases from J; junction bases left unmatched: 4. This CDR3 contains 14 residues. General study findings and limits: A reported finding is that nearly half of spike-specific TCRs target unmutated variant regions. Every sample of the repertoires postdated the peak T cell response. Dominant at 160-218 and 743-854, vaccine-associated CD4 TCRs also spanned spike.

Second-dose intervals near 4 or 12 weeks were combined. Produced via immunoSEQ multiplex PCR; TCRdb's table is partial and in-frame only. This sample yields just over 150,000 clones, of which 85% to 95% are seen a single time; approximately 1.6% belongs to the top ten. Concerning this clone itself: Its specificity is unknown.

The clonotype was recovered from an adult who received the AZD1222 COVID-19 vaccine. V and J are TRBV3-1 (or the pseudogene TRBV3-2) and TRBJ2-7; 7 nucleotides align to TRBD2. Material: peripheral blood, obtained 28 days after the second AZD1222 dose. CDR3 DNA sequence: TGTGCCAGCAGCCAAGGGTTTAGCGGGTACGAGCAGTACTTC. This sequence encodes CASSQGFSGYEQYF.